What follows are 15 T cell receptor beta chains derived from one specimen sequenced in a study of graft-versus-host responses after intestinal transplantation. TCRdb keeps only in-frame clones here, not all; method: immunoSEQ multiplex PCR. The repertoire holds about 27,000 clones, with 85% to 95% as singletons. The specimen comprised PBMCs, sampled 18 days after transplant. Receptors originate from a human patient who received an intestinal transplant, so some T cells may come from the graft donor.

This chain joins TRBV5-1 and TRBJ2-5, with no clear D. Germline V gene lookup returns CDR1 SGHRS and CDR2 YFSETQ. The CDR3 runs to 14 residues. Trimming took 0 bases from V and 2 from J, leaving 8 bases between them. In DNA, the CDR3 is TGCGCCAGCAGCTTGGAAGGGCCACAAGAGACCCAGTACTTC. Translation: CASSLEGPQETQYF.

V is TRBV10-1 and J is TRBJ2-1; D perhaps matches TRBD1 (5 bases). V lost 3 bases and J 6 bases, leaving 9 bases between the germline ends. Germline CDR1 reads WNHNN; CDR2 reads SYGVQD (reference sequence). This CDR3 contains 13 residues. The CDR3 sequence is CASSEGAPNEQFF. The CDR3 nucleotides read TGCGCCAGCAGTGAAGGGGCCCCCAATGAGCAGTTCTTC.

The rearrangement uses TRBV5-6 and TRBJ2-7; the D gene could be TRBD1 or TRBD2 (5 bases each). V lost 4 bases to trimming and J lost 4 bases, with 18 bases between them. CDR3 length: 15 amino acids. CDR1 SGHDT and CDR2 YYEEEE come from the germline V gene. DNA for the CDR3: TGTGCCAGCAGCCCCGGTCCCGGGACCTATTACGAGCAGTACTTC. This gives the protein CASSPGPGTYYEQYF. Supplemented by reference TRBV5-6 and TRBJ2-7, the full variable domain reads DAGVTQSPTHLIKTRGQQVTLRCSPKSGHDTVSWYQQALGQGPQFIFQYYEEEERQRGNFPDRFSGHQFPNYSSELNVNALLLGDSALYLCASSPGPGTYYEQYFGPGTRLTVT.

This chain links TRBV6-5 with TRBJ2-1; a weak D match, TRBD1 (6 bases). The germline gives CDR1 MNHEY, CDR2 SVGAGI. The CDR3 totals 14 residues. Trimming removed 5 bases at V and 5 bases at J, with 13 bases between. The CDR3 DNA follows: TGTGCCAGCAGTGAAACACAGGGAGACAATGAGCAGTTCTTC. This gives the protein CASSETQGDNEQFF.

This chain uses TRBV19 with TRBJ1-2, with D tentatively TRBD1 (5 bases). CDR1 is LNHDA, CDR2 SQIVND, per germline (reference sequence). CDR3 length: 14 amino acids. V was shortened by 3 bases and J by 6 bases, with 14 bases between the two germline ends. CDR3 in DNA: TGTGCCAGTAGTATGGGGACCCGGCTGGATGGCTACACCTTC. It translates to CASSMGTRLDGYTF.

This clone was counted only a few times. This chain links TRBV5-8 with TRBJ2-1; the D is unclear. Deletions cut 4 bases from V and 3 bases from J, with 11 bases between. This CDR3 region has 14 residues. CDR1 and CDR2 from the germline V gene are SGHTS and YDEGEE. The CDR3: CASSLLDGYNEQFF. CDR3 bases: TGTGCCAGCAGCCTCTTGGACGGCTACAATGAGCAGTTCTTC.

The table lists this clone with a count of one. The CDR3: CASGPGLAGQETQYF. The CDR3 DNA reads as TGTGCTAGTGGCCCGGGACTAGCGGGGCAAGAGACCCAGTACTTC. J is TRBJ2-5 and V is TRBV12-5; 13 positions match TRBD2. Germline V gene sequence: CDR1 LGHNT, CDR2 FRNRAP. The CDR3 length is 15 residues. The ends lost 6 bases at V and 2 bases at J; junction bases unmatched: 3.

V usage is TRBV7-2 and J usage is TRBJ2-3; 8 bases are a match to TRBD2. Trimming at V came to 5 bases and at J to 1 base, leaving 8 bases not matched to a gene. This CDR3 contains 16 residues. CDR1 SGHTA and CDR2 FQGNSA come from the germline V gene. DNA for the CDR3: TGTGCCAGCAGCCCCCCTGGAGCGGGGGGCACAGATACGCAGTATTTT. It specifies CASSPPGAGGTDTQYF.

The chain uses TRBV2 and TRBJ2-1, with D possibly TRBD2 on 5 matching bases. The length of the CDR3 is 13 residues. The V end was cut by 8 bases, the J end by 6 bases, with 14 bases between. Germline loops: CDR1 SNHLY, CDR2 FYNNEI. This CDR3 reads CASSGENLNEQFF. The DNA of the CDR3 is TGTGCCAGCTCCGGGGAGAATCTCAATGAGCAGTTCTTC.

The chain has TRBV28 and TRBJ2-5, with 11 bases aligning to TRBD2. The CDR3 contains 15 residues. Looked up from germline, CDR1 is MDHEN and CDR2 is SYDVKM. V lost 6 bases to trimming and J lost 2 bases; unmatched junction nucleotides: 5. CDR3 in amino acids: CASRLLAGDQETQYF. Written as DNA, the CDR3 is TGTGCCAGCAGATTACTAGCGGGGGATCAAGAGACCCAGTACTTC.

V gene TRBV7-8 combines with J gene TRBJ2-1; D is unclear. CDR1 SGHVS and CDR2 FQNEAQ come from the germline V gene. V dropped 1 base and J dropped 3 bases, with 10 bases sitting between them. This CDR3 region has 15 residues. In nucleotides, the CDR3 is TGTGCCAGCAGCTTAGGCCCAGCTTACTACAATGAGCAGTTCTTC. This gives the protein CASSLGPAYYNEQFF.

The chain carries TRBV18 and TRBJ1-5, with TRBD1 matching 11 bases. CDR3 length: 18 amino acids. In germline, CDR1 is KGHSH, CDR2 LQKENI. J lost 7 bases, V lost 3 bases, and 14 bases had no gene match. CDR3 region: CASSPPGTGGLSNQPQHF. CDR3 bases: TGTGCCAGCTCACCCCCCGGGACAGGGGGACTTAGTAACCAGCCCCAGCATTTT.

V usage is TRBV4-1 and J usage is TRBJ2-7, with TRBD1 matching 8 bases. With V trimmed by 3 bases and J by 5 bases, 9 bases remained unmatched. Looked up from germline, CDR1 is MGHRA and CDR2 is YSYEKL. CDR3 length equals 15 residues. In DNA, the CDR3 is TGCGCCAGCAGCCACAGACAGGGGAAGTTCGACGAGCAGTACTTC. Amino acids: CASSHRQGKFDEQYF.

The CDR3 spells CASSLLGSTNEKLFF. The DNA of the CDR3 is TGCGCCAGCAGCTTATTGGGTTCTACTAATGAAAAACTGTTTTTT. The chain couples TRBV5-1 to TRBJ1-4; D call uncertain. The CDR3 contains 15 residues. The V end lost 2 bases, the J end lost 2 bases, and 10 bases lay between the germline ends. Germline V lookup: CDR1 SGHRS, CDR2 YFSETQ.

The CDR3 reads CASSSPGTGADTQYF. DNA of the CDR3: TGTGCCAGCAGCTCACCGGGCACCGGGGCAGATACGCAGTATTTT. This chain links TRBV5-4 with TRBJ2-3; D is perhaps TRBD2 (5 bases). V lost 3 bases, J lost 4 bases, and 15 bases lay in between. This CDR3 region has 15 residues. The germline V gene encodes CDR1 SGHNT and CDR2 YYREEE (reference sequence). The full variable domain, completed using reference TRBV5-4 and TRBJ2-3, is ETGVTQSPTHLIKTRGQQVTLRCSSQSGHNTVSWYQQALGQGPQFIFQYYREEENGRGNFPPRFSGLQFPNYSSELNVNALELDDSALYLCASSSPGTGADTQYFGPGTRLTVL.